The next 17 T cell receptor beta chains were all read from a single sample in a study of cytomegalovirus exposure and HLA in healthy donors. PCR amplification relied on 60 Vbeta primers (plus 13 Jbeta primers). Assay used: immunoSEQ multiplex PCR; TCRdb lists only in-frame clones, some missing. The repertoire holds around 130,000 clones, roughly 78% seen once, with 5% to 6.5% in the top ten. Material for sequencing was PBMCs. Source of these receptors: a man younger than 40 in good health and CMV-seronegative.

The gene calls are TRBV5-1 and TRBJ1-3, with TRBD1 matching over 7 bases. The CDR3 runs 15 residues. CDR1 and CDR2 (germline): SGHRS, YFSETQ. Trimming took 4 bases from V and 1 from J; bases not matched to a gene: 5. The CDR3 here is CASSQGQTSGNTIYF. The CDR3 region has the DNA TGCGCCAGCAGCCAGGGACAGACGTCTGGAAACACCATATATTTT. Looking up the rest from reference TRBV5-1 and TRBJ1-3 gives the full variable domain: KAGVTQTPRYLIKTRGQQVTLSCSPISGHRSVSWYQQTPGQGLQFLFEYFSETQRNKGNFPGRFSGRQFSNSRSEMNVSTLELGDSALYLCASSQGQTSGNTIYFGEGSWLTVV.

This chain links TRBV6-5 with TRBJ1-5; TRBD1 matches 8 bases. The CDR3 length is 14 residues. J gave up 3 bases and V 6 bases, and 4 bases lay outside the gene matches. Germline V lookup: CDR1 MNHEY, CDR2 SVGAGI. CDR3 DNA: TGTGCCAGCAGCCTGGACAGGGTCAATCAGCCCCAGCATTTT. Protein sequence: CASSLDRVNQPQHF.

This clone was seen a single time. This chain links TRBV4-2 with TRBJ1-1; no clear D gene. Trimming stripped 0 bases from V and 0 bases from J, with 8 bases between. The CDR3 covers 15 residues. Germline assignment: CDR1 LGHNA and CDR2 YNFKEQ. CDR3 sequence (DNA): TGTGCCAGCAGCCAAGATCGCAGGCTGAACACTGAAGCTTTCTTT. The encoded protein is CASSQDRRLNTEAFF.

The rearrangement joins TRBV27 to TRBJ1-4, with TRBD1 identical over 7 bases. The junction had 7 bases not matched to a gene; V was cut back by 10 bases and J by 5 bases. CDR1 and CDR2 from the germline V gene are MNHEY and SMNVEV (reference sequence). This CDR3 contains 13 residues. CDR3 sequence reads: CATSGQLNEKLFF. The CDR3 DNA sequence: TGTGCCACCTCGGGACAGTTAAATGAAAAACTGTTTTTT.

This clone was detected only once. V usage is TRBV6-1 and J usage is TRBJ1-5; D not resolved. This CDR3 is 11 amino acids long. V was clipped by 1 base and J by 9 bases, with 4 bases between them. Germline V gene sequence: CDR1 MNHNS, CDR2 SASEGT. CDR3: CASSEVSPQHF. As DNA, the CDR3 is TGTGCCAGCAGTGAAGTATCGCCCCAGCATTTT.

The genes are TRBV27 and TRBJ2-3, with D hard to call. The CDR3 extends over 15 amino acids. Germline V gives CDR1 MNHEY, CDR2 SMNVEV (reference sequence). Trimming removed 4 bases from V and 1 base from J, with 12 bases in between. The CDR3 is CASSSSYFGTDTQYF. The CDR3 bases are TGTGCCAGCAGTTCCTCCTATTTCGGCACAGATACGCAGTATTTT.

This chain uses TRBV27 with TRBJ1-6, with D possibly TRBD1 on 5 matching bases. The CDR3 loop spans 15 amino acids. V was trimmed by 10 bases and J by 7 bases, leaving 20 bases between them. Germline CDR1 is MNHEY and CDR2 is SMNVEV (reference sequence). CDR3 amino acids: CAIPKSQESNSPLHF. DNA for the CDR3: TGTGCCATCCCGAAGTCACAGGAATCAAATTCACCCCTCCACTTT.

The V gene is TRBV7-9, the J gene TRBJ2-7, with a tentative D call TRBD2 (6 bases). This CDR3 region has 13 residues. The germline V gene encodes CDR1 SEHNR and CDR2 FQNEAQ (reference sequence). Trimming took off 4 bases at V and 3 bases at J, with 10 bases between the two ends. This CDR3 is CASSWGDNYEQYF. The CDR3 nucleotides are TGTGCCAGCAGCTGGGGGGATAACTACGAGCAGTACTTC.

V usage is TRBV25-1 and J usage is TRBJ1-1; tentatively, D is TRBD1 (5 bases). CDR1 and CDR2 (germline): MGHDK, SYGVNS. CDR3 length: 16 amino acids. V was clipped by 5 bases and J by 6 bases, with 22 bases between them. The CDR3 sequence: CASSPFQGSPKAEAFF. The CDR3 DNA is TGTGCCAGCAGTCCGTTCCAGGGTTCGCCGAAGGCTGAAGCTTTCTTT.

V gene TRBV4-2 combines with J gene TRBJ2-7; D is perhaps TRBD2 (6 bases). V was pared by 4 bases and J by 2 bases, with 12 bases between. Germline loops: CDR1 LGHNA, CDR2 YNFKEQ. This CDR3 comprises 14 residues. In DNA, the CDR3 is TGTGCCAGCAGCCCGCGGGACGGAACCTACGAGCAGTACTTC. Its protein is CASSPRDGTYEQYF.

The V and J genes are TRBV6-5 and TRBJ1-1, with D tentatively TRBD1 (5 bases). The length of the CDR3 is 13 residues. V lost 1 base, J lost 6 bases, and 9 bases lay in between. Germline V CDR1 and CDR2: MNHEY, SVGAGI. CDR3 in amino acids: CASSYFREAEAFF. In DNA form, the CDR3 reads TGTGCCAGCAGTTACTTCAGGGAGGCTGAAGCTTTCTTT.

The rearrangement links TRBV10-1 to TRBJ1-2; 8 nucleotides line up with TRBD1. CDR3 length: 15 residues. Trimming took 3 bases from V and 4 from J; bases not matched to a gene: 7. Germline lookup yields CDR1 WNHNN and CDR2 SYGVQD (reference sequence). This chain's CDR3 is CASSDLDRDSYGYTF. As DNA, the CDR3 is TGCGCCAGCAGTGACCTGGACAGGGACTCCTATGGCTACACCTTC.

The chain has TRBV9 and TRBJ2-5; possibly TRBD1 for D (5 bases). Per germline, CDR1 SGDLS and CDR2 YYNGEE. Trimming removed 0 bases at V and 5 bases at J, with 8 bases between. This CDR3 comprises 13 residues. CDR3 coding DNA: TGTGCCAGCAGCGTAGGCAGGGTTGAGACCCAGTACTTC. Translated: CASSVGRVETQYF.

V is TRBV7-3 and J is TRBJ2-7, with 8 bases fitting TRBD2. The V gene end was trimmed by 5 bases and the J gene end by 1 base; junction bases not matched to a gene: 19. Germline V lookup: CDR1 SGHTA, CDR2 FQGTGA. CDR3 size: 19 residues. The DNA of the CDR3 is TGTGCCAGCAGCCTGAAAGGGGGAGCCACTAGCGGCCATTCCTACGAGCAGTACTTC. Encoded protein: CASSLKGGATSGHSYEQYF.

The chain has TRBV11-2 and TRBJ1-2; no reliable D call. This CDR3 region has 13 residues. The ends were cut back, 5 bases at V and 5 bases at J, with 12 bases in the middle. CDR1 is SGHAT, CDR2 FQNNGV, per germline. The CDR3 loop reads CASSHSAGYGYTF. CDR3 coding DNA: TGTGCCAGCAGCCATTCAGCAGGATATGGCTACACCTTC. Full variable domain (outside the CDR3, taken from reference TRBV11-2 and TRBJ1-2): EAGVAQSPRYKIIEKRQSVAFWCNPISGHATLYWYQQILGQGPKLLIQFQNNGVVDDSQLPKDRFSAERLKGVDSTLKIQPAKLEDSAVYLCASSHSAGYGYTFGSGTRLTVV.

The V gene is TRBV9, the J gene TRBJ1-1; weak D call: TRBD1 (6 bases). The V and J ends lost 3 bases and 3 bases respectively, with 18 bases between them. The CDR3 contains 16 residues. In germline, CDR1 is SGDLS, CDR2 YYNGEE. CDR3 in DNA: TGTGCCAGCAGCGAGACCCCAACAGGGTGGGACACTGAAGCTTTCTTT. Encoded protein: CASSETPTGWDTEAFF. The complete variable domain, with remaining parts taken from reference TRBV9 and TRBJ1-1, reads DSGVTQTPKHLITATGQRVTLRCSPRSGDLSVYWYQQSLDQGLQFLIQYYNGEERAKGNILERFSAQQFPDLHSELNLSSLELGDSALYFCASSETPTGWDTEAFFGQGTRLTVV.

The chain combines TRBV5-1 with TRBJ2-7, with 8 bases identical to TRBD2. The CDR3 covers 14 residues. V lost 0 bases, J lost 2 bases, and 1 base stayed unmatched. Germline CDR1 reads SGHRS; CDR2 reads YFSETQ. The CDR3 here is CASSLVAGTYEQYF. Written as DNA, the CDR3 is TGCGCCAGCAGCTTGGTAGCGGGGACCTACGAGCAGTACTTC.